One sample yielded the 11 T cell receptor beta chains listed below, sequenced in a study of metastatic and nonmetastatic thyroid tumors (dated by TCRdb to about 2020). No patient had received any treatment before thyroid surgery. The protocol used for the library was PCR. The sequencing machine was an Illumina HiSeq 4000. TCRdb reran the public reads through fastp at Q25 and MiXCR, keeping productive beta chains. In this sample the table shows 20,000 to 25,000 clones, around 20% of which occur a single time. Around 20% of the sample goes to the ten largest clones. The sequenced sample was blood. These receptors originate from a male donor with papillary thyroid cancer or a benign thyroid nodule (not recorded which). Some clones in this sample may be carry-over from other donors' samples.

This clone was detected only a few times. The junction departs from the called germline gene at one end, perhaps through a read error. This chain connects TRBV6-1 to TRBJ2-7, with D hard to call. Germline V gives CDR1 MNHNS, CDR2 SASEGT. This CDR3 is built from 13 residues. The CDR3 region is CASSPVRFYEHYF. CDR3 in DNA: TGTGCCAGCAGTCCGGTCCGTTTCTACGAGCATTACTTC.

This clone was recorded at least ten times. V gene TRBV3-1 combines with J gene TRBJ1-2, with a weak D call TRBD1 (6 bases). The CDR3 is made up of 16 amino acids. The V end was cut by 5 bases, the J end by 1 base, with 17 bases between. Germline V gene lookup returns CDR1 LGHDT and CDR2 YNNKEL (reference sequence). CDR3 nucleotide sequence: TGTGCCAGCAGCTATACCGGGACAAGGTTTAACTATGGCTACACCTTC. It encodes CASSYTGTRFNYGYTF.

This clone showed up many times. V and J are TRBV5-1 and TRBJ1-5; D is ambiguous. CDR3 length equals 13 residues. V was clipped by 0 bases and J by 3 bases, with 4 bases between them. Germline assignment: CDR1 SGHRS and CDR2 YFSETQ. In DNA, the CDR3 is TGCGCCAGCAGCTTGGACCCCAATCAGCCCCAGCATTTT. It specifies CASSLDPNQPQHF.

The chain couples TRBV28 to TRBJ1-2; 8 nucleotides agree with TRBD1. Germline V gene sequence: CDR1 MDHEN, CDR2 SYDVKM. CDR3 size: 14 residues. V lost 3 bases, J lost 8 bases, and 8 bases stayed unmatched. The CDR3 DNA follows: TGTGCCAGCAGTTTGGGTACAGGGGGAAGGGGCTACACCTTC. Translated: CASSLGTGGRGYTF.

Many counts were recorded for this clone. The chain couples TRBV9 to TRBJ1-2; D is uncertain. Trimming cost V 3 bases and J 6 bases, with 9 bases left between them. CDR1 and CDR2 (germline): SGDLS, YYNGEE. The CDR3 is 12 amino acids. CDR3 DNA sequence: TGTGCCAGCAGCGCCCAGGTGAATGGCTACACCTTC. As protein: CASSAQVNGYTF.

The chain uses TRBV6-1 and TRBJ2-5; 12 nucleotides align to TRBD1. J was trimmed by 5 bases and V by 4 bases; bases with no gene match: 5. Germline V gene data show CDR1 as MNHNS and CDR2 as SASEGT. The CDR3 is 15 residues long. The CDR3 nucleotides are TGTGCCAGCAGTGGGGGACAGGGGGCTTGGGAGACCCAGTACTTC. Amino acid sequence: CASSGGQGAWETQYF.

This clone was recorded many times. The rearrangement joins TRBV13 to TRBJ2-5; a possible D gene is TRBD2 (6 bases). Germline loops: CDR1 PRHDT, CDR2 FYEKMQ (reference sequence). The CDR3 runs to 13 residues. With 5 bases removed from V and 3 bases from J, the gap between germline ends came to 10 bases. In DNA, the CDR3 is TGTGCCAGCAGCCGCTCGGGAGAAGAGACCCAGTACTTC. Translating it yields CASSRSGEETQYF.

This clone was detected many times. The rearrangement joins TRBV2 to TRBJ1-2; D remains ambiguous. This CDR3 has 12 residues. Trimming cost V 5 bases and J 4 bases, with 8 bases left between them. In germline, CDR1 is SNHLY, CDR2 FYNNEI. The CDR3 region is CASSPLGYGYTF. The CDR3 coding sequence is TGTGCCAGCAGTCCGTTGGGCTATGGCTACACCTTC.

The chain employs TRBV5-1 and TRBJ1-2; D is possibly TRBD1 (5 bases). Trimming removed 0 bases from V and 8 bases from J, with 14 bases in between. Germline CDR1 reads SGHRS; CDR2 reads YFSETQ. The CDR3 is 14 residues long. The CDR3 nucleotides read TGCGCCAGCAGCTTGGAGTGGGGAGGGGAAGGCTACACCTTC. Translation: CASSLEWGGEGYTF.

The table lists this clone with many counts. This chain links TRBV7-3 with TRBJ1-1; D remains unclear. The CDR3 runs 13 residues. Trimming cost V 3 bases and J 0 bases, with 5 bases left between them. CDR1 and CDR2 from the germline V gene are SGHTA and FQGTGA. CDR3 in amino acids: CASSFTMNTEAFF. The CDR3 DNA sequence: TGTGCCAGCAGCTTTACAATGAACACTGAAGCTTTCTTT.

This clone is judged medium-sized. CDR3 nucleotides: TGTGCCAGCAATCTCGGGGGGTGGGACGGCGAGCAGTACTTC. Protein: CASNLGGWDGEQYF. The J gene is TRBJ2-7, the V gene TRBV28, with 7 bases that match TRBD2. Germline CDR1 is MDHEN and CDR2 is SYDVKM. The CDR3 runs to 14 residues. Germline trimming cut 7 bases from V and 6 bases from J; bases unmatched to any gene: 12.